Presented here are 29 T cell receptor beta chains from one specimen sequenced in a study of OX40 agonist ivuxolimab in advanced cancers. Assay used: immunoSEQ multiplex PCR; TCRdb lists only in-frame clones, some missing. The sample records 35,000 to 50,000 clones, around 89% being singletons. The source material was CD4+ or CD8+ T cells sorted from blood, sampled in a trial of the OX40 agonist ivuxolimab. These receptor sequences come from an adult with an advanced solid tumor such as melanoma, head and neck, liver or kidney cancer.

This chain connects TRBV10-1 to TRBJ2-7; tentatively, D is TRBD2 (9 bases). Germline assignment: CDR1 WNHNN and CDR2 SYGVQD (reference sequence). Deletions cut 2 bases from V and 5 bases from J, with 40 bases between. The CDR3 is 23 amino acids. The CDR3 bases are TGCGCCAGCAGTGAGGGTGCAGGGGGCAAAGCGGGAGGACCCTACCTATCCCCCCACGAGCAGTACTTC. Amino acid sequence: CASSEGAGGKAGGPYLSPHEQYF.

The chain carries TRBV19 and TRBJ1-4; no firm D call. Germline V gene data show CDR1 as LNHDA and CDR2 as SQIVND (reference sequence). V shed 5 bases and J shed 5 bases, with 12 bases lying between them. The CDR3 has 14 residues. CDR3 DNA: TGTGCCAGTAGTCTCCGGATGGGGAATGAAAAACTGTTTTTT. Protein sequence: CASSLRMGNEKLFF.

The chain couples TRBV7-2 to TRBJ2-7; 7 nucleotides agree with TRBD1. Per the germline V gene, CDR1 is SGHTA and CDR2 is FQGNSA. The ends lost 3 bases at V and 3 bases at J; junction bases unmatched: 5. This CDR3 contains 14 residues. CDR3 protein: CASSFGTEIYEQYF. The CDR3 region has the DNA TGTGCCAGCAGCTTCGGGACAGAAATCTACGAGCAGTACTTC.

The J gene is TRBJ2-7, the V gene TRBV11-2, with no clear D. V was clipped by 6 bases and J by 5 bases, with 14 bases between them. The CDR3 has 13 residues. CDR1 and CDR2 (germline): SGHAT, FQNNGV. In DNA, the CDR3 is TGTGCCAGCAGACGACTCGCGTCTGACGAGCAGTACTTC. Amino acids: CASRRLASDEQYF. The complete variable domain, with remaining parts taken from reference TRBV11-2 and TRBJ2-7, reads EAGVAQSPRYKIIEKRQSVAFWCNPISGHATLYWYQQILGQGPKLLIQFQNNGVVDDSQLPKDRFSAERLKGVDSTLKIQPAKLEDSAVYLCASRRLASDEQYFGPGTRLTVT.

CDR3 bases: TGCGCCAGCAGCTTTCTTGGGGAGACCCAGTACTTC. Translation gives CASSFLGETQYF. The chain combines TRBV5-1 with TRBJ2-5; D gene uncertain. The ends were cut back, 2 bases at V and 5 bases at J, with 7 bases in the middle. CDR1 and CDR2 (germline): SGHRS, YFSETQ. This CDR3 has 12 residues.

The chain uses TRBV18 and TRBJ2-7; TRBD2 matches at 10 bases. Germline V CDR1 and CDR2: KGHSH, LQKENI. This CDR3 spans 15 amino acids. V lost 6 bases to trimming and J lost 2 bases; unmatched junction nucleotides: 7. The CDR3 reads CASSPTSGATYEQYF. The CDR3 DNA reads as TGTGCCAGCTCCCCCACTAGCGGGGCAACCTACGAGCAGTACTTC.

The chain uses TRBV5-1 and TRBJ2-5; TRBD2 might be the D (6 bases). The germline V gene encodes CDR1 SGHRS and CDR2 YFSETQ. V was clipped by 4 bases and J by 2 bases, with 12 bases between them. This CDR3 has 14 amino acids. This CDR3 is CASSPIRGQETQYF. CDR3 DNA: TGCGCCAGCAGCCCCATTCGGGGGCAAGAGACCCAGTACTTC.

Here the CDR3 DNA reads TGTGCCAGCAGCTTTAGTGAGGGGCAGATGCATTTT. Its translation: CASSFSEGQMHF. The chain joins TRBV7-9 to TRBJ1-5; possible D gene TRBD1, 5 bases. This CDR3 is built from 12 residues. The germline V gene encodes CDR1 SEHNR and CDR2 FQNEAQ (reference sequence). Trimming took off 3 bases at V and 15 bases at J, with 15 bases between the two ends.

Only a few counts were recorded for this clone. The rearrangement links TRBV19 to TRBJ2-5; D is perhaps TRBD2 (5 bases). The germline V and J ends were trimmed by 6 bases and 4 bases, with 6 bases remaining between them. CDR1 and CDR2 from the germline V gene are LNHDA and SQIVND (reference sequence). This CDR3 has 11 amino acids. Here the CDR3 reads CASSGGETQYF. CDR3 bases: TGTGCCAGTAGCGGAGGAGAGACCCAGTACTTC.

The chain combines TRBV27 with TRBJ2-1; D is unresolved. CDR3 length: 16 amino acids. CDR1 and CDR2 (germline): MNHEY, SMNVEV (reference sequence). Trimming left V 4 bases short and J 2 bases short, with 15 bases between. CDR3: CASSSTRRSPYNEQFF. CDR3 DNA: TGTGCCAGCAGTTCCACCCGGCGGAGTCCCTACAATGAGCAGTTCTTC.

The chain employs TRBV2 and TRBJ1-2; TRBD1 is a possible D gene (6 bases). Per the germline V gene, CDR1 is SNHLY and CDR2 is FYNNEI. Deletions cut 6 bases from V and 4 bases from J, with 12 bases between. This CDR3 spans 13 amino acids. CDR3 nucleotide sequence: TGTGCCAGCAGCGTGACAGGAATCTATGGCTACACCTTC. Translation: CASSVTGIYGYTF. Combining the CDR3 with reference TRBV2 and TRBJ1-2 gives the whole variable domain EPEVTQTPSHQVTQMGQEVILRCVPISNHLYFYWYRQILGQKVEFLVSFYNNEISEKSEIFDDQFSVERPDGSNFTLKIRSTKLEDSAMYFCASSVTGIYGYTFGSGTRLTVV.

J is TRBJ1-2 and V is TRBV28, with 7 positions matching TRBD1. The CDR3 length is 14 residues. Germline V gives CDR1 MDHEN, CDR2 SYDVKM. J lost 5 bases, V lost 5 bases, and 8 bases had no gene match. DNA of the CDR3: TGTGCCAGCAGTCCACAGGGGACTTCATATGGCTACACCTTC. Protein product: CASSPQGTSYGYTF.

V is TRBV6-1 and J is TRBJ2-1; 12 nucleotides line up with TRBD2. V trimming: 7 bases; J trimming: 8 bases; junction bases outside the gene matches: 9. The CDR3 has 15 residues. Germline assignment: CDR1 MNHNS and CDR2 SASEGT. Here the CDR3 reads CASTETSGSVDEQFF. DNA of the CDR3: TGTGCCAGCACCGAGACTAGCGGGAGTGTAGATGAGCAGTTCTTC.

This clone was seen once. This chain connects TRBV7-9 to TRBJ1-6; maybe TRBD1 (6 bases). The CDR3 has 16 amino acids. Germline-derived CDR1 and CDR2 are SEHNR and FQNEAQ (reference sequence). The V gene lost 5 bases and the J gene lost 2 bases, with 13 bases spanning the gap. The CDR3 DNA is TGTGCCAGCAGCCCTCGGACAGCTACCTATAATTCACCCCTCCACTTT. Amino acid sequence: CASSPRTATYNSPLHF.

The rearrangement joins TRBV7-2 to TRBJ2-7; D not resolved. Germline CDR1 SGHTA, CDR2 FQGNSA. The germline V and J ends were trimmed by 1 base and 7 bases, with 20 bases remaining between them. This CDR3 contains 16 residues. Written as DNA, the CDR3 is TGTGCCAGCAGCTTAGAAAGCGCCCCAGACAATTCTGAGCAGTACTTC. It translates to CASSLESAPDNSEQYF.

This clone has more than one count but fewer than ten. The V and J genes are TRBV12-2 and TRBJ2-7; the D call of TRBD1 is as the table states it, not checked on the DNA. TRBV12-2 is a known pseudogene. The length of the CDR3 is 15 residues. CDR3 coding DNA: TGTGCAAGTCGCTTGGGACAGGGGGCGTATTACGAGCAGTACTTC. Its translation is CASRLGQGAYYEQYF.

V and J are TRBV4-2 and TRBJ1-5; D ambiguous. There are 16 residues in the CDR3. Trimming pared 0 bases from V and 0 bases from J, leaving 9 bases between. CDR1 LGHNA and CDR2 YNFKEQ come from the germline V gene. The CDR3 region is CASSQDGFNSNQPQHF. The DNA for the CDR3 is TGTGCCAGCAGCCAAGATGGTTTTAATAGCAATCAGCCCCAGCATTTT.

The chain uses TRBV5-5 and TRBJ2-7; TRBD1 matches 8 bases. V was pared by 3 bases and J by 2 bases, with 4 bases of the junction left unmatched. Looked up from germline, CDR1 is SGHKS and CDR2 is YYEKEE (reference sequence). This CDR3 spans 14 amino acids. CDR3: CASSYWTGTYEQYF. CDR3 nucleotides: TGTGCCAGCAGCTACTGGACAGGGACCTACGAGCAGTACTTC.

The chain has TRBV27 and TRBJ2-3; 7 nucleotides agree with TRBD2. Germline CDR1 reads MNHEY; CDR2 reads SMNVEV (reference sequence). The J segment lost 0 bases and the V segment lost 6 bases, leaving 24 bases of the junction unmatched. CDR3 length: 21 amino acids. The CDR3 nucleotides read TGTGCCAGCAGCCGCCGGCGGGACGGAGGCAGGGCGGGAGTCAGCACAGATACGCAGTATTTT. Its protein is CASSRRRDGGRAGVSTDTQYF.

The chain recombines TRBV30 with TRBJ2-3; D not certain. Trimming pared 5 bases from V and 4 bases from J, leaving 19 bases between. CDR1 GTSNPN and CDR2 SVGIG come from the germline V gene (reference sequence). The CDR3 is 15 amino acids. The CDR3 region has the DNA TGTGCCTGGCGCCGCCGCGACCGTGACGCAGATACGCAGTATTTT. Its protein product is CAWRRRDRDADTQYF.

This clone was seen just once. The chain has TRBV9 and TRBJ2-3; no clear D. Trimming left V 0 bases short and J 2 bases short, with 7 bases between. This CDR3 is 14 amino acids long. Germline loops: CDR1 SGDLS, CDR2 YYNGEE. CDR3 residues: CASSVDLITDTQYF. The CDR3 region has the DNA TGTGCCAGCAGCGTAGATCTAATCACAGATACGCAGTATTTT.

A single count supports this clone. This rearrangement joins TRBV5-4 to TRBJ1-2; D might be TRBD1 (6 bases). The V and J ends lost 0 bases and 4 bases respectively, with 10 bases between them. This CDR3 spans 14 amino acids. CDR1 and CDR2 (germline): SGHNT, YYREEE (reference sequence). This CDR3 is CASSLGRDTYGYTF. The CDR3 nucleotides read TGTGCCAGCAGCTTGGGGCGGGACACCTATGGCTACACCTTC.

CDR3 bases: TGTGCCATCAGTCCGGCGGGAGGCGGAGAGACCCAGTACTTC. This translates into CAISPAGGGETQYF. The chain links TRBV10-3 to TRBJ2-5, with TRBD2 matching over 8 bases. The CDR3 sequence is 14 residues long. The germline V gene encodes CDR1 ENHRY and CDR2 SYGVKD. J was trimmed by 4 bases and V by 5 bases; bases with no gene match: 6.

V usage is TRBV7-2 and J usage is TRBJ1-5; D not resolved. Per germline, CDR1 SGHTA and CDR2 FQGNSA. This CDR3 region has 13 residues. The germline V and J ends were trimmed by 4 bases and 5 bases, with 9 bases remaining between them. The CDR3 DNA follows: TGTGCCAGCAGCTACCGGTCCGATCAGCCCCAGCATTTT. This translates into CASSYRSDQPQHF. Full variable domain (rest looked up from reference TRBV7-2 and TRBJ1-5): GAGVSQSPSNKVTEKGKDVELRCDPISGHTALYWYRQSLGQGLEFLIYFQGNSAPDKSGLPSDRFSAERTGGSVSTLTIQRTQQEDSAVYLCASSYRSDQPQHFGDGTRLSIL.

The chain couples TRBV27 to TRBJ2-7; D call uncertain. Germline loops: CDR1 MNHEY, CDR2 SMNVEV (reference sequence). Trimming removed 6 bases from V and 2 bases from J, with 11 bases in between. The CDR3 loop spans 13 amino acids. Written as DNA, the CDR3 is TGTGCCAGCAGCCCAACCGGGCCCTACGAGCAGTACTTC. As protein: CASSPTGPYEQYF.

This clone was detected only once. V usage is TRBV9 and J usage is TRBJ1-1; D remains unclear. Trimming cost V 2 bases and J 4 bases, with 15 bases left between them. Germline-derived CDR1 and CDR2 are SGDLS and YYNGEE. The CDR3 has 15 amino acids. The CDR3 DNA follows: TGTGCCAGCAGCGTTATCACCGTGTGGAGCACTGAAGCTTTCTTT. Encoded protein: CASSVITVWSTEAFF.

The V and J genes are TRBV30 and TRBJ1-6, with D possibly matching TRBD1 (5 bases). The CDR3 has 19 amino acids. The V gene's germline CDR1 is GTSNPN and CDR2 SVGIG (reference sequence). V was trimmed by 0 bases and J by 7 bases, leaving 25 bases between them. The CDR3 reads CAWSVYRGDLLLGNSPLHF. The CDR3 DNA sequence: TGTGCCTGGAGTGTATATAGAGGGGACTTGCTCCTGGGAAATTCACCCCTCCACTTT. Complete variable domain (other parts from reference TRBV30 and TRBJ1-6): SQTIHQWPATLVQPVGSPLSLECTVEGTSNPNLYWYRQAAGRGLQLLFYSVGIGQISSEVPQNLSASRPQDRQFILSSKKLLLSDSGFYLCAWSVYRGDLLLGNSPLHFGNGTRLTVT.

This clone is medium-sized by share. The V gene is TRBV21-1, the J gene TRBJ1-2; TRBD1 is taken as the D call from the table, unchecked against the DNA. TRBV21-1 is shown as a pseudogene. This CDR3 region has 15 residues. The CDR3 region has the DNA TGTGCCAGCAGCAAAAAAACAGGGATCGGCTGGGGCTACACCTTC. Its protein product is CASSKKTGIGWGYTF.

The chain combines TRBV5-1 with TRBJ2-3; TRBD2 matches 10 bases. Trimming took 5 bases from V and 2 from J; bases not matched to a gene: 8. The CDR3 is 16 residues long. Germline V gene sequence: CDR1 SGHRS, CDR2 YFSETQ. Written as DNA, the CDR3 is TGCGCCAGCAGAGATGGGACTAGCGAAGTCACAGATACGCAGTATTTT. Protein: CASRDGTSEVTDTQYF.